The clone carrying this T cell receptor (beta chain) appeared a few times. Its antigen is as yet unknown. In TCRdb, the 5' RACE reads were re-called with MiXCR into one record per CDR3 protein. Here the sample spans about 320,000 distinct CDR3 sequences, roughly a tenth being singletons. The data were obtained in a study of T cells after yellow fever vaccination. At the level of the study: Researchers used SMART-Seq v4 Ultra Low Input to prepare fractions that had low cell numbers. General observations from the study: A minor fraction of clonotypes spanned both CD4 and CD8 compartments. Booster sampling recovered most clones from primary vaccination (96% CD4, approximately 90% CD8). Researchers report a weaker secondary response that nonetheless peaked faster, day 5 versus 15.

The germline V gene encodes CDR1 LGHNA and CDR2 YNFKEQ. Trimming removed 1 base at V and 0 bases at J, with 7 bases between. The CDR3 is made up of 15 amino acids. The source of this sequence is a man in his late teens or twenties who received the YFV17D yellow fever vaccine. V gene TRBV4-2 combines with J gene TRBJ1-3, with D hard to call. The sample consisted of CD4+ T cells sorted from PBMCs, taken 45 days after the yellow fever booster vaccination. CDR3 nucleotide sequence: TGTGCCAGCAGCCAAGGCAAGGACTCTGGAAACACCATATATTTT. It encodes CASSQGKDSGNTIYF.